The present entry profiles one T cell receptor beta chain with its context. No antigen is known for it. The data originate from a study of shared clonotypes between healthy human individuals. General study findings and limits: Naive subsets, compared against memory subsets, generally had larger estimated richness values.

Naive-designated CD8 cells lacked CD45RO, were positively enriched for CCR7, and omitted terminally differentiated effector memory CD45RA+ cells. Genomic DNA belonging to each subset was distributed in equal measure over several immunoSEQ plates. Sequenced by immunoSEQ multiplex PCR; TCRdb stores in-frame clones only, minus some. There are approximately 2,000,000 clones in the sample; around 93% occur only once, and approximately 1.6% lies in the top ten. The germline gives CDR1 MGHRA, CDR2 YSYEKL. The CDR3 runs 13 residues. Trimming left V 4 bases short and J 5 bases short, with 8 bases between. The chain has TRBV4-1 and TRBJ2-2, with D perhaps TRBD1 (5 bases). The sequenced sample was naive CD8+ T cells from PBMCs. This clonotype originated in a man aged 18 to 30 in good health. Some clones in this sample may be carry-over from other donors' samples. DNA of the CDR3: TGCGCCAGCAGCCCCACAGGTACCGGGGAGCTGTTTTTT. Translating gives CASSPTGTGELFF.